This TCR beta chain originates from a study of T cell repertoires in cytomegalovirus infection. Study summary: It was the public TCR beta signatures that indicated both CMV infection and matching HLA type.

In TCRdb, the reads were re-called with MiXCR into one record per CDR3 protein. The repertoire has some 940,000 distinct CDR3 sequences, about a third of them found once; the top ten carry roughly 13%. This clonotype was detected ten times or more. Its antigen is unidentified. Trimming stripped 6 bases from V and 3 bases from J, with 1 base between. Germline V gene data show CDR1 as SEHNR and CDR2 as FQNEAQ (reference sequence). CDR3 length: 10 residues. Here the sequenced sample was cultured CD8+ T cells from PBMCs, taken from culture after CMV antigen stimulation. The V and J genes are TRBV7-9 and TRBJ2-3; D is unresolved. This clonotype was sampled from a human donor in good health (CMV status not recorded). Some clones in this sample may be carry-over from other donors' samples. The CDR3 region is CASSTDTQYF. The DNA of the CDR3 is TGTGCCAGCAGTACAGATACGCAGTATTTT.